This T cell receptor (beta chain) emerged from a study of cytomegalovirus exposure and HLA in healthy donors. In the study overall: Findings of an earlier analysis included some 120 million unique TCR beta sequences from 190 million or so T cells.

Comment on this clone: Antigen: not known.

General study results and limits: The later analysis indicated that the majority of CMV-associated TCR beta chains appeared HLA-restricted. Reportedly, diagnosis of cytomegalovirus status by the classifier showed high specificity and sensitivity.

The PCR was carried out with 60 Vbeta primers and 13 Jbeta primers. Only in-frame clones appear in the TCRdb table, and some are missing; sequencing was by immunoSEQ multiplex PCR. The sample table sets out over 100,000 clones. The CDR3 runs to 12 residues. CDR1 and CDR2 from the germline V gene are SEHNR and FQNEAQ (reference sequence). With 5 bases removed from V and 6 bases from J, the gap between germline ends came to 11 bases. This sequence was found in a man in his forties in good health and CMV-seropositive. The chain joins TRBV7-9 to TRBJ2-7; D not certain. Specimen: PBMCs. The CDR3 region has the DNA TGTGCCAGCAGCCCCCAGTCTGCCGAGCAGTACTTC. Residues: CASSPQSAEQYF. Looking up the rest from reference TRBV7-9 and TRBJ2-7 gives the full variable domain: DTGVSQNPRHKITKRGQNVTFRCDPISEHNRLYWYRQTLGQGPEFLTYFQNEAQLEKSRLLSDRFSAERPKGSFSTLEIQRTEQGDSAMYLCASSPQSAEQYFGPGTRLTVT.